Below, 27 T cell receptor beta chains from the same sample are listed, as sequenced in a study of shared clonotypes between healthy human individuals. The repertoire was sequenced with immunoSEQ multiplex PCR; TCRdb's copy has only in-frame clones and lacks some. There are 950,000 to 1,200,000 clones in the sample; roughly 80% occur only once, and 0.85% to 1% lies in the top ten. Sample: memory CD4+ T cells from PBMCs. Subset here: CD45RA-negative fraction. Source of these receptors: a man between 18 and 35 years old in good health. Some clones in this sample may be carry-over from other donors' samples.

Concerning this clone: The sample contains more than one DNA sequence encoding this CDR3. J is TRBJ2-5 and V is TRBV18; 9 bases map to TRBD1. The CDR3 sequence is 15 residues long. Trimming took 2 bases from V and 5 from J; bases not matched to a gene: 6. The V gene's germline CDR1 is KGHSH and CDR2 LQKENI. This CDR3 is CASSPAQGAGETQYF. In DNA, the CDR3 is TGTGCCAGCTCACCAGCACAGGGGGCCGGGGAGACCCAGTACTTC.

This rearrangement joins TRBV6-6 to TRBJ2-3, with D possibly matching TRBD2 (7 bases). The CDR3 spans 15 residues. V dropped 7 bases and J dropped 6 bases, with 20 bases sitting between them. Germline V CDR1 and CDR2: MNHNY, SVGAGI (reference sequence). CDR3 DNA: TGTGCCAGCATTAGAACAGGGATGGGGGGGGATACGCAGTATTTT. It yields the protein CASIRTGMGGDTQYF.

This chain uses TRBV7-8 with TRBJ2-6, with TRBD2 matching over 7 bases. Germline V gene lookup returns CDR1 SGHVS and CDR2 FQNEAQ. The J segment lost 1 base and the V segment lost 4 bases, leaving 7 bases of the junction unmatched. The CDR3 extends over 17 amino acids. The CDR3 bases are TGTGCCAGCAGCTCGACGATGGGGGGGTCTGGGGCCAACGTCCTGACTTTC. Its translation is CASSSTMGGSGANVLTF. The entire variable domain, with the rest obtained from reference TRBV7-8 and TRBJ2-6, is as follows: GAGVSQSPRYKVAKRGQDVALRCDPISGHVSLFWYQQALGQGPEFLTYFQNEAQLDKSGLPSDRFFAERPEGSVSTLKIQRTQQEDSAVYLCASSSTMGGSGANVLTFGAGSRLTVL.

The sample holds a few counts of this clone. A much larger clone sits a single nucleotide away, making a read error possible. Other DNA sequences in this sample translate to the same CDR3. The rearrangement links TRBV28 to TRBJ2-5; D is unresolved. V gave up 6 bases and J gave up 2 bases, with 4 bases separating them. This CDR3 comprises 11 residues. Germline assignment: CDR1 MDHEN and CDR2 SYDVKM. Here the CDR3 reads CASSAQETQYF. CDR3 coding DNA: TGTGCCAGCAGCGCACAAGAGACCCAGTACTTC.

This clone has only a few counts. The V call is TRBV4-3, the J call TRBJ2-5; 16 bases agree with TRBD2. Germline V gene data show CDR1 as LGHNA and CDR2 as YSLEER. Trimming cost V 4 bases and J 5 bases; bases outside gene matches: 10. This CDR3 comprises 18 residues. This CDR3 reads CASSLSTGTSGRGETQYF. The CDR3 DNA reads TGCGCCAGCAGCCTCTCCACCGGGACTAGCGGGAGGGGGGAGACCCAGTACTTC.

V and J are TRBV28 and TRBJ1-5, with D uncertain. V was pared by 3 bases and J by 4 bases, with 10 bases between. The CDR3 totals 14 residues. Germline V CDR1 and CDR2: MDHEN, SYDVKM. The CDR3 is CASSFRGTNQPQHF. Written as DNA, the CDR3 is TGTGCCAGCAGTTTTCGGGGAACTAATCAGCCCCAGCATTTT.

The rearrangement joins TRBV7-6 to TRBJ2-7; D not certain. V lost 4 bases to trimming and J lost 2 bases, with 9 bases between them. This CDR3 contains 13 residues. Germline values: CDR1 SGHVS, CDR2 FNYEAQ. The DNA for the CDR3 is TGTGCCAGCAGCTCGAGCACCGCCTACGAGCAGTACTTC. This codes for CASSSSTAYEQYF. Based on the CDR3 plus reference TRBV7-6 and TRBJ2-7, the full variable domain is GAGVSQSPRYKVTKRGQDVALRCDPISGHVSLYWYRQALGQGPEFLTYFNYEAQQDKSGLPNDRFSAERPEGSISTLTIQRTEQRDSAMYRCASSSSTAYEQYFGPGTRLTVT.

This clone was seen repeatedly, ten times or more. The rearrangement joins TRBV23-1 to TRBJ2-7, with D hard to call. TRBV23-1 is assigned to the ORF class and has an uncertain function. The CDR3 length is 16 residues. V was clipped by 2 bases and J by 1 base, with 15 bases between them. As DNA, the CDR3 is TGCGCCAGCAGTCAAAAGGTAGCTCCTGAATCCTACGAGCAGTACTTC. Its protein is CASSQKVAPESYEQYF.

The V call is TRBV6-1, the J call TRBJ2-5; D is perhaps TRBD1 (5 bases). Germline V gene sequence: CDR1 MNHNS, CDR2 SASEGT. Trimming shortened V by 10 bases and J by 1 base, and 16 bases separated the two germline ends. This CDR3 comprises 14 residues. The CDR3: CATTKGAIQETQYF. CDR3 bases: TGTGCCACTACGAAAGGGGCCATCCAAGAGACCCAGTACTTC.

This sequence joins TRBV27 and TRBJ2-7; D perhaps matches TRBD1 (8 bases). V was clipped by 5 bases and J by 3 bases, with 20 bases between them. Per the germline V gene, CDR1 is MNHEY and CDR2 is SMNVEV (reference sequence). This CDR3 comprises 16 residues. CDR3 nucleotide sequence: TGTGCCAGCAGTCCCCAGACAGGGGAGGGTTTCTACGAGCAGTACTTC. Translated, it gives CASSPQTGEGFYEQYF.

CDR3 nucleotides: TGTGCCAGCAGTCCCCCTACAGAATACAATGAGCAGTTCTTC. The encoded protein is CASSPPTEYNEQFF. The V gene is TRBV6-6, the J gene TRBJ2-1; D uncertain. This CDR3 has 14 residues. The germline CDR1 and CDR2 sequences are MNHNY and SVGAGI (reference sequence). Trimming took 5 bases from V and 4 from J, leaving 12 bases between them.

The V and J genes are TRBV5-1 and TRBJ2-7; 8 nucleotides match TRBD1. Germline CDR1 is SGHRS and CDR2 is YFSETQ. This CDR3 has 12 amino acids. V lost 6 bases, J lost 6 bases, and 5 bases stayed unmatched. The CDR3 here is CASTATGAEQYF. CDR3 in DNA: TGCGCCAGCACCGCGACAGGGGCCGAGCAGTACTTC.

CDR3 nucleotides: TGCGCCAGCAGCTTCCTAGCGGGCCCCACAGATACGCAGTATTTT. It specifies CASSFLAGPTDTQYF. The rearrangement uses TRBV5-1 and TRBJ2-3; 8 nucleotides line up with TRBD2. The CDR3 spans 15 residues. The J segment lost 2 bases and the V segment lost 2 bases, leaving 4 bases of the junction unmatched. Germline-derived CDR1 and CDR2 are SGHRS and YFSETQ.

This clone was observed a few times. The CDR3 nucleotides are TGTGCCAGCTACAGGGGAAACAATCAGCCCCAGCATTTT. This sequence encodes CASYRGNNQPQHF. This chain links TRBV28 with TRBJ1-5; 7 nucleotides line up with TRBD1. CDR3 length equals 13 residues. Germline assignment: CDR1 MDHEN and CDR2 SYDVKM. The J segment lost 3 bases and the V segment lost 8 bases, leaving 4 bases of the junction unmatched.

This chain joins TRBV2 and TRBJ1-5; unclear D gene. Between the trimmed V and J ends, which lost 9 bases and 2 bases, there was a span of 11 bases. Germline V gives CDR1 SNHLY, CDR2 FYNNEI. This CDR3 has 13 residues. CDR3 sequence reads: CASLPDGNQPQHF. The CDR3, as DNA: TGTGCCAGTCTCCCGGACGGCAATCAGCCCCAGCATTTT.

The rearrangement joins TRBV18 to TRBJ2-3; 14 nucleotides match TRBD2. J lost 8 bases, V lost 3 bases, and 7 bases had no gene match. This CDR3 is built from 16 residues. From germline, CDR1 is KGHSH and CDR2 LQKENI. The CDR3 reads CASSPIGTSGSGTQYF. In nucleotides, the CDR3 is TGTGCCAGCTCACCGATCGGGACTAGCGGGAGTGGTACGCAGTATTTT.

This clone has just a few counts. The chain combines TRBV9 with TRBJ1-1; D uncertain. Germline CDR1 is SGDLS and CDR2 is YYNGEE. Deletions cut 0 bases from V and 6 bases from J, with 12 bases between. CDR3 length: 14 residues. The CDR3 nucleotides are TGTGCCAGCAGCGTAGTCGGGGAAAGCGCTGAAGCTTTCTTT. It encodes CASSVVGESAEAFF. Supplemented by reference TRBV9 and TRBJ1-1, the full variable domain reads DSGVTQTPKHLITATGQRVTLRCSPRSGDLSVYWYQQSLDQGLQFLIQYYNGEERAKGNILERFSAQQFPDLHSELNLSSLELGDSALYFCASSVVGESAEAFFGQGTRLTVV.

A word on this clone: One base away lies a much larger clone, so this may be a sequencing read error. The rearrangement joins TRBV11-2 to TRBJ1-1; D is unclear. Germline lookup yields CDR1 SGHAT and CDR2 FQNNGV. V was shortened by 4 bases and J by 1 base, with 7 bases between the two germline ends. CDR3 length equals 13 residues. CDR3 region: CASSSQENTEAFF. For the CDR3, the DNA is TGTGCCAGCAGCTCCCAGGAGAACACTGAAGCTTTCTTT.

The CDR3 DNA reads TGTGCCAGCAGTGAAGGGCAGAGAGCGTACGAGCAGTACTTC. Encoded protein: CASSEGQRAYEQYF. V gene TRBV2 combines with J gene TRBJ2-7; no reliable D call. This CDR3 region has 14 residues. CDR1 and CDR2 from the germline V gene are SNHLY and FYNNEI. Deletions cut 1 base from V and 4 bases from J, with 11 bases between.

This clone was seen more than once but under ten times. The chain links TRBV5-4 to TRBJ2-5; 15 bases map to TRBD2. Trimming took 3 bases from V and 4 from J; bases not matched to a gene: 4. This CDR3 is 16 amino acids long. Germline V CDR1 and CDR2: SGHNT, YYREEE (reference sequence). The CDR3 loop reads CASSSRTSGRVETQYF. For the CDR3, the DNA is TGTGCCAGCAGCTCCCGGACTAGCGGGAGGGTAGAGACCCAGTACTTC.

This clone showed up just a few times. The chain is built from TRBV29-1 and TRBJ2-7; 9 nucleotides align to TRBD1. Germline trimming cut 6 bases from V and 6 bases from J; bases unmatched to any gene: 9. The germline gives CDR1 SQVTM, CDR2 ANQGSEA. The CDR3 loop spans 13 amino acids. CDR3 amino acids: CSVAPGQGSEQYF. The CDR3 DNA reads TGCAGCGTCGCCCCGGGACAGGGTTCCGAGCAGTACTTC.

The CDR3 DNA sequence: TGTGCCAGCAGCTTGGGCGGGACAGGGGAAGGAGAGCAGTACTTC. Translated: CASSLGGTGEGEQYF. V and J are TRBV5-4 and TRBJ2-7; TRBD1 agrees at 10 bases. This CDR3 has 15 amino acids. Germline CDR1 SGHNT, CDR2 YYREEE (reference sequence). The V gene end was trimmed by 0 bases and the J gene end by 7 bases; junction bases not matched to a gene: 7.

The rearrangement links TRBV19 to TRBJ1-1, with D possibly TRBD1 on 5 matching bases. From germline, CDR1 is LNHDA and CDR2 SQIVND (reference sequence). Trimming shortened V by 3 bases and J by 3 bases, and 14 bases separated the two germline ends. CDR3 size: 15 residues. The CDR3, as DNA: TGTGCCAGTAGTATGGTTCCCAGGGTGGACACTGAAGCTTTCTTT. The encoded protein is CASSMVPRVDTEAFF.

This chain links TRBV11-2 with TRBJ2-7; 12 nucleotides match TRBD2. V shed 5 bases and J 5 bases; nucleotides not matched to a gene: 7. Germline CDR1 reads SGHAT; CDR2 reads FQNNGV. This CDR3 has 15 residues. CDR3 region: CASSPTSGSFNEQYF. The CDR3 DNA is TGTGCCAGCAGCCCGACTAGCGGGAGTTTCAACGAGCAGTACTTC.

J is TRBJ2-1 and V is TRBV11-2; the match to TRBD2 covers 10 bases. J was trimmed by 15 bases and V by 1 base; bases with no gene match: 12. The germline gives CDR1 SGHAT, CDR2 FQNNGV. The CDR3 is made up of 15 amino acids. The DNA for the CDR3 is TGTGCCAGCAGCTTAGGGCGGTCGATAGCGGGAGGTCGGTTCTTC. This sequence encodes CASSLGRSIAGGRFF. The full variable domain, with the rest looked up from reference TRBV11-2 and TRBJ2-1, is EAGVAQSPRYKIIEKRQSVAFWCNPISGHATLYWYQQILGQGPKLLIQFQNNGVVDDSQLPKDRFSAERLKGVDSTLKIQPAKLEDSAVYLCASSLGRSIAGGRFFGPGTRLTVL.

This clone has at least ten counts. The CDR3 loop is CASSVDEDRAPFGYTF. The CDR3 nucleotides read TGTGCCAGCAGCGTAGATGAAGACAGGGCGCCCTTTGGCTACACCTTC. The rearrangement uses TRBV9 and TRBJ1-2; the match to TRBD1 covers 7 bases. J gave up 7 bases and V 0 bases, and 12 bases lay outside the gene matches. Looked up from germline, CDR1 is SGDLS and CDR2 is YYNGEE. CDR3 length: 16 amino acids.

The chain combines TRBV29-1 with TRBJ2-5; D gene ambiguous. V was trimmed by 7 bases and J by 1 base, leaving 7 bases between them. In germline, CDR1 is SQVTM, CDR2 ANQGSEA. CDR3 size: 11 residues. The CDR3 here is CSAYLQETQYF. CDR3 coding DNA: TGCAGCGCCTACCTCCAAGAGACCCAGTACTTC.